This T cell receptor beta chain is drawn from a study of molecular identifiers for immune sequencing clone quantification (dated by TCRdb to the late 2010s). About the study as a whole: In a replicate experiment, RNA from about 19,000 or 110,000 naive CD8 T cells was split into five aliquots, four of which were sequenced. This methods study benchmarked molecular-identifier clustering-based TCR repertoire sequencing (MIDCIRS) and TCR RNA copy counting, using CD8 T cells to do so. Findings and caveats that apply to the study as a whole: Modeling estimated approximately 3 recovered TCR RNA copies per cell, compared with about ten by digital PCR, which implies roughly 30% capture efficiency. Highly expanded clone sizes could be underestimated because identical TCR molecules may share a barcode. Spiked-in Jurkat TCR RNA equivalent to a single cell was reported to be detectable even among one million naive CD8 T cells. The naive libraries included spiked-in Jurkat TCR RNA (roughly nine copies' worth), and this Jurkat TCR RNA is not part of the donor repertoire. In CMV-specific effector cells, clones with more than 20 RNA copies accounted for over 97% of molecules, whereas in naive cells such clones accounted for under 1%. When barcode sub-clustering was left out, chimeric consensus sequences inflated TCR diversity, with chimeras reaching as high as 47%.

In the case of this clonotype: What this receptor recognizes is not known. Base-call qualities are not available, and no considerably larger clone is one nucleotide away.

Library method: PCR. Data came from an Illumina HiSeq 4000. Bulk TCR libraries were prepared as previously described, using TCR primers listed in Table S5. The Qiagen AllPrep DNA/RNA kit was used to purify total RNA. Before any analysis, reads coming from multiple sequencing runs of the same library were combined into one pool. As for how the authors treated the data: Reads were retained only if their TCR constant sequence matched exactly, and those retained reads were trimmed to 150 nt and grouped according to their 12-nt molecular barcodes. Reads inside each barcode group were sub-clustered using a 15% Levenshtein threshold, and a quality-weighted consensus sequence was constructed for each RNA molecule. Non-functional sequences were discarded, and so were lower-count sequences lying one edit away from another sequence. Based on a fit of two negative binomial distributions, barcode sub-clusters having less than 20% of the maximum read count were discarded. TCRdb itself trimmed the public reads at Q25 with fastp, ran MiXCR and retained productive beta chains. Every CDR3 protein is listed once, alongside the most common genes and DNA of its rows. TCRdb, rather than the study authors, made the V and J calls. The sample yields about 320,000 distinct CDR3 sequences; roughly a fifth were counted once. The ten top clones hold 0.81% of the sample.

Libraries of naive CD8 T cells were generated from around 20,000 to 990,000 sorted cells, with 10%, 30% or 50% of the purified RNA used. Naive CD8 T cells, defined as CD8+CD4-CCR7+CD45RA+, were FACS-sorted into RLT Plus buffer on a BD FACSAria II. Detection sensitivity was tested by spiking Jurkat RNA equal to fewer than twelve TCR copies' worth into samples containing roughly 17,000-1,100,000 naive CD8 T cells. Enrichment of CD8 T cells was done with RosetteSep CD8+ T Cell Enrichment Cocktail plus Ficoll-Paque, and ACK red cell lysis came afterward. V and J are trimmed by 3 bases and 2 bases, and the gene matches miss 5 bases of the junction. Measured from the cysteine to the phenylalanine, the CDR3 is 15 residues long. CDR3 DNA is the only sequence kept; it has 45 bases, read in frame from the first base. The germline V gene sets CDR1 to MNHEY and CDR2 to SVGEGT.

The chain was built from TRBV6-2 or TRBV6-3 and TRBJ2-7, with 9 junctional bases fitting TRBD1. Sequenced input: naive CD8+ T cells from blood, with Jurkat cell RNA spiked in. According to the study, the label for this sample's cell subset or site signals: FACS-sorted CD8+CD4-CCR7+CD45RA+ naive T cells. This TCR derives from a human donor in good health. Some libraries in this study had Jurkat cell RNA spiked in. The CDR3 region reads CASSYHGTGTYEQYF. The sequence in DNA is TGTGCCAGCAGTTATCACGGGACAGGGACCTACGAGCAGTACTTC.